Each of the 13 T cell receptor beta chains below was sequenced from the same sample in a study of regulatory T cells in long-lasting Graves disease. Time point noted: newly diagnosed GD, antithyroid drugs for less than 3 months. RNA extracted from PBMCs served as the sequencing template. For TCR beta, libraries came from iRepertoire HTBI primers and Arm-PCR of CDR3 regions. TCRdb called the multiplex PCR reads again in MiXCR, with one record for every CDR3 protein. Among roughly 560,000 distinct CDR3 sequences, about 15% were seen once, and the ten largest hold 25%. These data were also filed under a second study, of T cells in Graves' hyperthyroidism and ophthalmopathy.

The sample in question was peripheral blood mononuclear cells (PBMCs), obtained at new diagnosis, from a patient treated with antithyroid drugs. Receptor source: a middle-aged woman with Graves disease.

This clonotype appeared many times. The rearrangement uses TRBV5-1 and TRBJ2-1; 11 bases are a match to TRBD2. The CDR3 spans 15 residues. With 6 bases clipped from V and 7 bases from J, the junction kept 9 bases outside the gene matches. Germline loops: CDR1 SGHRS, CDR2 YFSETQ. CDR3 loop: CASTGTSGGKNEQFF. The CDR3 DNA follows: TGCGCCAGCACCGGGACTAGCGGTGGAAAGAATGAGCAGTTCTTC.

The sample holds many counts of this clonotype. V and J are TRBV6-1 and TRBJ2-3, with D tentatively TRBD1 (5 bases). This CDR3 has 12 residues. The germline gives CDR1 MNHNS, CDR2 SASEGT. Deletions cut 8 bases from V and 6 bases from J, with 12 bases between. This chain's CDR3 is CASGHGRDTQYF. DNA for the CDR3: TGTGCCAGCGGACATGGAAGGGATACGCAGTATTTT.

The chain combines TRBV27 with TRBJ2-1; 9 nucleotides match TRBD1. The trim removed 5 bases at V and 9 bases at J, leaving 17 bases unmatched. Germline CDR1 reads MNHEY; CDR2 reads SMNVEV (reference sequence). The CDR3 has 17 residues. CDR3 nucleotides: TGTGCCAGCAGTAAGAGCCGGGACAGGGCCAGGATGGGTGAGCAGTTCTTC. It codes for CASSKSRDRARMGEQFF.

This clonotype has a handful of counts. A far larger clone lies a single base away; this is likely a read error. The conserved phenylalanine or tryptophan is not found at the CDR3 terminus, so this likely reflects a read error. J is TRBJ1-5 and V is TRBV2; the D gene is possibly TRBD1 (5 bases). Germline CDR1 and CDR2: SNHLY and FYNNEI. V was cut by 6 bases and J by 5 bases, with 8 bases left in between. The CDR3 totals 12 residues. CDR3 sequence reads: CASSLGDQPQHS. The CDR3 coding sequence is TGTGCCAGCAGCCTAGGGGATCAGCCCCAGCATTCT.

This clonotype was seen more than once but under ten times. The V and J genes are TRBV18 and TRBJ2-3; a possible D gene is TRBD2 (5 bases). The CDR3 has 14 amino acids. Germline assignment: CDR1 KGHSH and CDR2 LQKENI. Trimming removed 2 bases from V and 5 bases from J, with 11 bases in between. Here the CDR3 reads CASSPGGGIDTQYF. As DNA, the CDR3 is TGTGCCAGCTCACCAGGCGGAGGAATAGATACGCAGTATTTT.

Concerning this clonotype: Given a far larger clone just one base away, this is likely a sequencing read error. J is TRBJ2-7 and V is TRBV11-2, with TRBD2 matching over 8 bases. The DNA end is more similar to TRBJ2-3, so the J call may be wrong. Per germline, CDR1 SGHAT and CDR2 FQNNGV. The CDR3 extends over 15 amino acids. The CDR3 spells CASGSPGTRGDTQYF. The DNA for the CDR3 is TGTGCCAGCGGCTCACCCGGGACTAGAGGAGATACGCAGTATTTT.

The chain links TRBV29-1 to TRBJ1-1; tentatively, D is TRBD1 (5 bases). Germline V gene sequence: CDR1 SQVTM, CDR2 ANQGSEA. The CDR3 runs 14 residues. V lost 4 bases and J 6 bases, leaving 18 bases between the germline ends. CDR3 DNA: TGCAGCGTTGGGGCTTGGGGGGGTGGACCTGAAGCTTTCTTT. This encodes CSVGAWGGGPEAFF.

This clonotype was seen ten or more times. The V gene is TRBV3-1, the J gene TRBJ2-3; the D gene is possibly TRBD2 (7 bases). Trimming cost V 4 bases and J 6 bases, with 17 bases left between them. There are 15 residues in the CDR3. Germline assignment: CDR1 LGHDT and CDR2 YNNKEL (reference sequence). The CDR3 here is CASSPRGADWDTQYF. The DNA of the CDR3 is TGTGCCAGCAGCCCCCGGGGGGCCGATTGGGATACGCAGTATTTT.

This sequence joins TRBV12-3 or TRBV12-4 and TRBJ1-5, with a possible D match to TRBD1 (6 bases). Trimming removed 5 bases at V and 4 bases at J, with 15 bases between. This CDR3 is built from 15 residues. The CDR3 reads CASSELWGRNQPQHF. CDR3 in DNA: TGTGCCAGCAGTGAATTATGGGGGCGAAATCAGCCCCAGCATTTT.

With regard to this clonotype: This clone may be a read error of a much larger clone one base away. This chain joins TRBV20-1 and TRBJ2-7; D is unclear. Per germline, CDR1 DFQATT and CDR2 SNEGSKA (reference sequence). Trimming stripped 5 bases from V and 7 bases from J, with 24 bases between. This CDR3 is 15 amino acids long. This CDR3 is CSASWASSTHNEQYF. The CDR3 DNA is TGCAGTGCTTCGTGGGCGTCATCGACTCACAATGAGCAGTACTTC.

Concerning this clonotype itself: One base separates it from a far larger clone, so it is likely a read error. The gene calls are TRBV7-9 and TRBJ1-1; D is undetermined. Germline V CDR1 and CDR2: SEHNR, FQNEAQ (reference sequence). This CDR3 region has 13 residues. CDR3 DNA: TGTGCCAGCGGCTTAGACGGAAACACTGAAGCTTTCTTT. Its translation is CASGLDGNTEAFF.

In this sample, this clonotype turned up a few times. The gene calls are TRBV18 and TRBJ1-5; 8 bases agree with TRBD1. Per the germline V gene, CDR1 is KGHSH and CDR2 is LQKENI. V was clipped by 3 bases and J by 7 bases; unmatched bases: 5. The CDR3 runs to 14 residues. The DNA of the CDR3 is TGTGCCAGCTCACCGGGACAGGATGGCCAGCCCCAGCATTTT. It encodes CASSPGQDGQPQHF.

This clonotype was seen repeatedly, ten times or more. The chain couples TRBV3-1 to TRBJ1-1, with 7 positions matching TRBD1. V trimming: 5 bases; J trimming: 4 bases; junction bases outside the gene matches: 7. Germline V gene data show CDR1 as LGHDT and CDR2 as YNNKEL (reference sequence). The CDR3 length is 14 residues. CDR3: CASSYGTDVTEAFF. In nucleotides, the CDR3 is TGTGCCAGCAGCTACGGGACAGACGTCACTGAAGCTTTCTTT.